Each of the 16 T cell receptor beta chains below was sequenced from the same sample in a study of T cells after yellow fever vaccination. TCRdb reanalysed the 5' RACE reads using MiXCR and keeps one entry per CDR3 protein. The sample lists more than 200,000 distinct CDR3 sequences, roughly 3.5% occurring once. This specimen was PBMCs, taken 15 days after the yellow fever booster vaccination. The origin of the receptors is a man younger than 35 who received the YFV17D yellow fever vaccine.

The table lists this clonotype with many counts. CDR3 nucleotides: TGCGCCAGCAGCCAAGAGGGGTACGGGGGGGCGTACGAGCAGTACTTC. This codes for CASSQEGYGGAYEQYF. The chain employs TRBV4-1 and TRBJ2-7; 8 bases agree with TRBD2. There are 16 residues in the CDR3. V was pared by 0 bases and J by 4 bases, with 8 bases of the junction left unmatched. The germline CDR1 and CDR2 sequences are MGHRA and YSYEKL.

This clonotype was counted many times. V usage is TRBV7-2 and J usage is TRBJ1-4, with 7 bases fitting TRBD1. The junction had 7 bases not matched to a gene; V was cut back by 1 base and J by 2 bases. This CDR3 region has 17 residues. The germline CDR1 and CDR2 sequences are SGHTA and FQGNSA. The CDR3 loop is CASSLVWQGVTNEKLFF. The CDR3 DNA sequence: TGTGCCAGCAGCTTAGTATGGCAGGGGGTCACTAATGAAAAACTGTTTTTT.

Here the CDR3 DNA reads TGTGCCAGCGCGGCTAGAGGCGCAGGTGTCCACGAGCAGTACTTC. Its translation is CASAARGAGVHEQYF. V gene TRBV18 combines with J gene TRBJ2-7, with D unclear. Per the germline V gene, CDR1 is KGHSH and CDR2 is LQKENI. Trimming pared 8 bases from V and 5 bases from J, leaving 22 bases between. This CDR3 region has 15 residues.

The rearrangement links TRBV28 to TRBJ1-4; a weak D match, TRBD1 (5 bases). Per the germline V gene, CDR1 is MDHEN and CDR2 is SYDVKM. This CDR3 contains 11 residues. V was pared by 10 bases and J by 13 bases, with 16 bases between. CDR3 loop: CATRGDPALFF. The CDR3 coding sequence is TGTGCCACGCGGGGGGACCCCGCACTGTTTTTT.

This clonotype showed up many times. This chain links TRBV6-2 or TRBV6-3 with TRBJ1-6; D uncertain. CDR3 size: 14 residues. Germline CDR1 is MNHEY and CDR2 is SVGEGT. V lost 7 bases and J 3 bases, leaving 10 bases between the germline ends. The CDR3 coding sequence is TGTGCCAGCACCAAGACTGACTATAATTCACCCCTCCACTTT. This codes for CASTKTDYNSPLHF.

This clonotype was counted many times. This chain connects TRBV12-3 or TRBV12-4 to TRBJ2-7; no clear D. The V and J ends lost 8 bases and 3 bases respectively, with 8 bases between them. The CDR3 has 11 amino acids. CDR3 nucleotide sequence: TGTGCCAGCGGGGTCCTCTACGAGCAGTACTTC. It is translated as CASGVLYEQYF.

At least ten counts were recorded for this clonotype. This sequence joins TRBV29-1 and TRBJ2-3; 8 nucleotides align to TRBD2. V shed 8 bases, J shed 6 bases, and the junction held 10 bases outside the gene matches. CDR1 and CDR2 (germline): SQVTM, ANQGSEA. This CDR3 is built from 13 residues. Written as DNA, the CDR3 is TGCAGCTCCGCGGGACTAGTCTTCGATACGCAGTATTTT. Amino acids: CSSAGLVFDTQYF.

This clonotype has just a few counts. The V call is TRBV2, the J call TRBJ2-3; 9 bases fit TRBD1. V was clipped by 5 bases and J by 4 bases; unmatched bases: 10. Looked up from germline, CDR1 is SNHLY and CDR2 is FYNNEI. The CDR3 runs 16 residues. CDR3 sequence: CASSRGTGPLSDTQYF. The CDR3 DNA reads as TGTGCCAGCAGTAGGGGGACAGGGCCACTATCAGATACGCAGTATTTT. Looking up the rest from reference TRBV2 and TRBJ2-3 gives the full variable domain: EPEVTQTPSHQVTQMGQEVILRCVPISNHLYFYWYRQILGQKVEFLVSFYNNEISEKSEIFDDQFSVERPDGSNFTLKIRSTKLEDSAMYFCASSRGTGPLSDTQYFGPGTRLTVL.

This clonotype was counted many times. The DNA of the CDR3 is TGTGCCGGCGGACGGGCCCAAGAGACCCAGTACTTC. Translating it yields CAGGRAQETQYF. The chain recombines TRBV3-1 with TRBJ2-5; no clear D gene. From germline, CDR1 is LGHDT and CDR2 YNNKEL (reference sequence). The CDR3 length is 12 residues. The V end lost 11 bases, the J end lost 1 base, and 11 bases lay between the germline ends.

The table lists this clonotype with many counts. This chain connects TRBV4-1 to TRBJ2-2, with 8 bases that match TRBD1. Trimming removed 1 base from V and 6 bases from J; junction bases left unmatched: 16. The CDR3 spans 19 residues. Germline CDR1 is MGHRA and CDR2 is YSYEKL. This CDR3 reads CASSQVPAATGGISGELFF. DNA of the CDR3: TGCGCCAGCAGCCAAGTACCCGCGGCTACAGGGGGTATATCCGGGGAGCTGTTTTTT.

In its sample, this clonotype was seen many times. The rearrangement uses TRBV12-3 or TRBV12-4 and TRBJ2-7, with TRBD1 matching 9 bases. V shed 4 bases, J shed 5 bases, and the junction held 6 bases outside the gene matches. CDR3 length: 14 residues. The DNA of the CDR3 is TGTGCCAGCAGTTCGACAGGGGGAAGAAACGAGCAGTACTTC. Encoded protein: CASSSTGGRNEQYF.

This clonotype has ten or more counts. Written as DNA, the CDR3 is TGTGCCATCAGTGACTACGACAGAGAGACCCAGTACTTC. It specifies CAISDYDRETQYF. The rearrangement joins TRBV10-3 to TRBJ2-5; possibly TRBD1 for D (5 bases). The V end was cut by 3 bases, the J end by 4 bases, with 9 bases between. CDR1 ENHRY and CDR2 SYGVKD come from the germline V gene. There are 13 residues in the CDR3.

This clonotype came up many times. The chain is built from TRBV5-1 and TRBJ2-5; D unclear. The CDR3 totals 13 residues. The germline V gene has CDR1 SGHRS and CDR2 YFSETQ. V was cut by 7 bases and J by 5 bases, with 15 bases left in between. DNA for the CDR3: TGCGCCAGCGGCTGGCCAGAGCTCGAGACCCAGTACTTC. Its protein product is CASGWPELETQYF.

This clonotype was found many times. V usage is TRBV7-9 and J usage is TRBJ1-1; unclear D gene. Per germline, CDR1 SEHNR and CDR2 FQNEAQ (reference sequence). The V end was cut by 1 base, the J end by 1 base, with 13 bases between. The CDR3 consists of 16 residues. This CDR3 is CASSLGPIGTNTEAFF. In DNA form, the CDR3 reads TGTGCCAGCAGCTTAGGCCCCATTGGCACGAACACTGAAGCTTTCTTT.

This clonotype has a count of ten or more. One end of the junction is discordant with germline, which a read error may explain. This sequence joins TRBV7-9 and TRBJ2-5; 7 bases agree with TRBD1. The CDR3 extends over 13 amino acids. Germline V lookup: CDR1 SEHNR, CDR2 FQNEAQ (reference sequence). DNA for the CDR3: TGTGCCAGCAGCTTGATCGGGACAGAGGCCCAGTACTTC. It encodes CASSLIGTEAQYF.

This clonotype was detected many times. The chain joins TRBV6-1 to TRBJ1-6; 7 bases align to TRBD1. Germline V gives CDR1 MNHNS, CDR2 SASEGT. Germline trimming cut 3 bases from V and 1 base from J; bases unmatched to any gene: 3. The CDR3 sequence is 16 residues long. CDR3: CASSEVRGSYNSPLHF. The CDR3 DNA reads TGTGCCAGCAGTGAGGTCAGGGGGTCCTATAATTCACCCCTCCACTTT.